This TCR beta chain appears in the sequencing data of a study of regulatory T cells in long-lasting Graves disease (dated by TCRdb to the early 2020s). With respect to the entire study: Antithyroid drugs had been taken for less than 3 months by newly diagnosed Graves' disease patients. A total of roughly 33 samples underwent TCR sequencing: about 13 from persistent and around 20 from newly diagnosed Graves' disease patients. Persistent Graves' disease patients were compared with newly diagnosed Graves' disease patients by peripheral blood TCR sequencing and RNA sequencing. The study took place in China and was registered as a clinical trial.

Concerning this clonotype: The specificity of this receptor is unknown. Base qualities are not at hand, and no much larger clone is one base apart.

The time point label, as the study defines it: newly diagnosed GD, antithyroid drugs for less than 3 months. For both TCR sequencing and RNA sequencing, RNA was extracted from PBMCs in TRIzol. Graves' disease was diagnosed according to American Thyroid Association guidelines. Patients for the study were recruited at an endocrinology department in Xi'an, China. Each patient gave approximately 10 milliliters of peripheral blood, collected in an EDTA anticoagulant tube. Ficoll Paque Plus density gradient separation was used to isolate PBMCs, and no further T cell sorting was performed. An Agilent 2100 Bioanalyzer and agarose gel were used to assess RNA quality, and a NanoDrop 2000 was used to measure RNA concentration. Per the germline V gene, LGHNT is the CDR1 and FRNRAP is the CDR2. V lost 6 bases and J lost 8 bases, and the count of bases not matched to a germline gene is 4. Taken from cysteine to phenylalanine, the CDR3 has 13 residues. The entry retains the CDR3 DNA only, 39 bases that are in frame from base 1.

General findings and caveats noted by the study authors: As a limitation, the authors acknowledged that the small sample size may reduce accuracy. More public clonotypes were shared among persistent patients (2,741) than among newly diagnosed patients (966). Peripheral blood alone was examined, since thyroid tissue, which constituted the primary lesion, could not be accessed. Sequencing and analysis were limited to the TCR beta chain. Preferential use of TRBV28, TRBJ1-2 and TRBJ2-5 was observed in persistent disease, whereas TRBV20-1 and TRBJ2-1 were favored in newly diagnosed disease. Persistent Graves' disease patients showed lower TCR Shannon entropy and fewer highly expanded clones than newly diagnosed patients, suggesting clonal expansion.

Libraries were made using multiplex PCR. Data came from an Illumina HiSeq 4000. TCR beta libraries were built with iRepertoire HTBI primers and Arm-PCR amplification of CDR3 regions. Before sequencing, the PCR products went through gel purification. The paper's data handling went like this. A total of some 60 TRBV and more than twelve TRBJ segments were identified across samples and were used for gene usage analysis of CDR3 amino acid clonotypes. COPE and FqMerger were used to merge filtered high-quality paired reads into contigs. BLAST was used to align contigs to IMGT TRBV, TRBD and TRBJ reference genes, and CDR3 was defined according to IMGT. Any clonotype with a frequency above 0.1% was classified as a highly expanded clone. Repertoire diversity was measured by Shannon entropy, and V-J evenness by the Gini coefficient. A clonotype found in more than one individual was treated as public. TCRdb applied fastp at Q25 and MiXCR to the public reads, then kept only in-frame beta chains. Rows with a matching CDR3 protein are joined into one entry that keeps the most common DNA and genes. V and J calls and clone size were set by TCRdb, not the authors. The sample yields more than 450,000 distinct CDR3 sequences; roughly 16% were counted once. The top ten hold 9% to 15% of the sample.

These same records also appear under a second study, on T cells in Graves' hyperthyroidism and ophthalmopathy. The second investigation adds: A patient counted as having stable Graves' hyperthyroidism if no progression to ophthalmopathy occurred over 18 months of follow-up. Hyperthyroidism patients were aged 18 to 65 years and newly diagnosed, with disease duration of less than 2 months. Any patient with an uncontrolled infection, another autoimmune disease, pregnancy or lactation was excluded. Diagnoses were based on clinical symptoms, serum thyroxine and TRAb, thyroid ultrasound and orbital computed tomography. For the first round of RT-PCR on the TCR CDR3, the HTBI primer set was used together with the Qiagen OneStep RT-PCR kit. Most expanded thyroid clonotypes (frequency above 0.001) were also found in blood, which suggests that blood repertoires may mirror thyroid immune responses. A 13 V-J signature model separated ophthalmopathy from stable hyperthyroidism, with around 88% sensitivity and 81% to 82% specificity in cross-validation and 80%/75% in testing. In validation, progression to ophthalmopathy was predicted by the model with 70.59% sensitivity and roughly 76% specificity, a median of roughly 6.4 months before onset. A discovery cohort of around 100 patients, about 43 with Graves' ophthalmopathy and about 60 with stable Graves' hyperthyroidism, was used to find distinguishing TCR V-J signatures. An independent validation cohort of around 19 hyperthyroidism patients and approximately 15 patients who later progressed to ophthalmopathy tested prospective prediction of ophthalmopathy. The approximately 95 discovery patients were divided at random into training and test sets in a 7:3 ratio. In addition, the study compared T-cell repertoires in thyroid tissue and in blood from about six Graves' hyperthyroidism patients. After blood sampling, hyperthyroidism patients were treated with methimazole at a starting dose of 30 mg daily, and ophthalmopathy patients were treated with high-dose intravenous methylprednisolone. The libraries were constructed in a second round of multiplex PCR and then size-selected and purified. Sequencing of the libraries was done on an Illumina HiSeq2000 using paired-end 100 bp reads. SOAPnuke was used to process the raw data, removing reads that contained adapters or uncalled bases, had a mean Phred below 15, or lacked an exact match to the constant primer or identifier. High-quality paired reads were merged with COPE v1.2.5, and unique nucleotide sequences were defined as clonotypes. MiTCR v1.1 was used to align clonotypes to the IMGT TRBV, TRBD and TRBJ reference segments. Only V-J combinations with frequency above 0.0001, covering roughly 99% of repertoires, were analysed. The TCS score was defined as F50 (clonal expansion) divided by E x V (chaos), with BLOSUM62-based TCRdist calculated between CDR3 peptides within each V-J. Welch's t-statistics and random forest reduced 500 to 550 V-J features to 13, which were used in a naive Bayes classifier (R e1071). Sample size was not statistically predetermined, and investigators were not blinded to group allocation. The paper describes TCR Vbeta CDR3 sequencing of about 140 peripheral blood samples, made up of under 50 ophthalmopathy patients, 70 to 75 hyperthyroidism patients and approximately 17 progressor patients.

Specimen: peripheral blood mononuclear cells (PBMCs), collected at new diagnosis, from a patient treated with antithyroid drugs. This sequence was found in a man in his forties with Graves disease. Donor details come from another sample of the same person, matched by shared clones. Recombination joined TRBV12-5 with TRBJ2-1, with TRBD2 identical over 10 junction bases. The nucleotides read TGTGCTAGTGGCCACGGACTAGCGGATGAGCAGTTCTTC. It codes for CASGHGLADEQFF.